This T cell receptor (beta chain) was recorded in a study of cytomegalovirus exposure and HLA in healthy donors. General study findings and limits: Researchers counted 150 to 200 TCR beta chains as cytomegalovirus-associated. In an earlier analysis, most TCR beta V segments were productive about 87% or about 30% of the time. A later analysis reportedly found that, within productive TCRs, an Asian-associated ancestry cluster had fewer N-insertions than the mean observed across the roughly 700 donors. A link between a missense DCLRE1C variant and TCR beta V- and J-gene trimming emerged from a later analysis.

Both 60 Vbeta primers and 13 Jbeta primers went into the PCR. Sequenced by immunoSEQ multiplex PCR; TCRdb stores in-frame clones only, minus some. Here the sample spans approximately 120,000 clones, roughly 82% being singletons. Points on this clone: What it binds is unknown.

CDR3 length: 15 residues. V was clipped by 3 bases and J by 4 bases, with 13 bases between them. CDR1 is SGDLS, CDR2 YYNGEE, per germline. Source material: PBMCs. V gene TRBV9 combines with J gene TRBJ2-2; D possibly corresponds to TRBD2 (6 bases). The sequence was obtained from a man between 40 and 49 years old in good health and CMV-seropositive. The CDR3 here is CASSARDFGTGELFF. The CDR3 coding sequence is TGTGCCAGCAGCGCCCGGGACTTTGGCACCGGGGAGCTGTTTTTT.